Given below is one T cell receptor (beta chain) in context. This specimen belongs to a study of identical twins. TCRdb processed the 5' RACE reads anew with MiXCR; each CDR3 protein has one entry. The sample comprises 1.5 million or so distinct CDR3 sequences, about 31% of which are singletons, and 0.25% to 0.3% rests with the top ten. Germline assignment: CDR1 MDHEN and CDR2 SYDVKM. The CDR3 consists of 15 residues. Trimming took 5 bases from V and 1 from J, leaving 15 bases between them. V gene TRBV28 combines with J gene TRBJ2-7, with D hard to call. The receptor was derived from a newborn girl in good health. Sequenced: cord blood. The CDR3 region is CASSRRHFESYEQYF. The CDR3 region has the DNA TGTGCCAGCAGTCGCAGGCACTTTGAGTCCTACGAGCAGTACTTC.